The 6 T cell receptor beta chains below come from one sample, sequenced in a study of blood T cell repertoires in COVID-19. Some clones are missing from TCRdb's copy, which holds only in-frame ones; the method was immunoSEQ multiplex PCR. The sample contains more than 85,000 clones, more than 75% of which appear only once. Sequencing input: peripheral blood. All receptors come from a human donor in a cohort sampled during active COVID-19.

The genes are TRBV7-9 and TRBJ1-1; D not certain. Germline V CDR1 and CDR2: SEHNR, FQNEAQ (reference sequence). Trimming removed 2 bases from V and 0 bases from J, with 7 bases in between. The CDR3 runs to 14 residues. CDR3 bases: TGTGCCAGCAGCTTAATACAGCTGAACACTGAAGCTTTCTTT. Its translation is CASSLIQLNTEAFF.

This chain's CDR3 is CASRDGQGISGANVLTF. CDR3 DNA: TGCGCCAGCAGGGACGGTCAGGGGATCTCTGGGGCCAACGTCCTGACTTTC. The chain couples TRBV5-1 to TRBJ2-6; D is perhaps TRBD1 (6 bases). Germline V gene lookup returns CDR1 SGHRS and CDR2 YFSETQ. The CDR3 sequence is 17 residues long. V lost 5 bases, J lost 0 bases, and 15 bases lay in between.

Worth noting for this clone: Other DNA sequences in this specimen translate into the identical CDR3. This chain joins TRBV6-5 and TRBJ1-1, with D possibly being TRBD1 (5 bases). V was clipped by 6 bases and J by 0 bases, with 11 bases between them. Germline CDR1 reads MNHEY; CDR2 reads SVGAGI. The CDR3 consists of 14 residues. The CDR3 sequence: CASRPGLMNTEAFF. The CDR3 nucleotides are TGTGCCAGCAGACCGGGACTTATGAACACTGAAGCTTTCTTT.

V usage is TRBV4-3 and J usage is TRBJ1-1; D is unclear. Germline CDR1 is LGHNA and CDR2 is YSLEER. V shed 1 base and J shed 6 bases, with 12 bases lying between them. This CDR3 region has 14 residues. CDR3 DNA: TGCGCCAGCAGCCAAGGGGCTCTCGTCCCTGAAGCTTTCTTT. Translation: CASSQGALVPEAFF.

The gene calls are TRBV19 and TRBJ1-2, with 9 bases lining up with TRBD1. The CDR3 is made up of 14 amino acids. V lost 1 base, J lost 7 bases, and 4 bases stayed unmatched. CDR1 and CDR2 (germline): LNHDA, SQIVND (reference sequence). CDR3 sequence reads: CASSIGTGVGGYTF. In nucleotides, the CDR3 is TGTGCCAGTAGTATAGGGACAGGGGTTGGTGGCTACACCTTC.

The chain joins TRBV6-6 to TRBJ1-4; D may be TRBD1 (5 bases). The V end lost 4 bases, the J end lost 11 bases, and 14 bases lay between the germline ends. Germline CDR1 is MNHNY and CDR2 is SVGAGI (reference sequence). There are 13 residues in the CDR3. CDR3 residues: CASSSQGIGKLFF. CDR3 bases: TGTGCCAGCAGTTCCCAGGGAATCGGGAAACTGTTTTTT.